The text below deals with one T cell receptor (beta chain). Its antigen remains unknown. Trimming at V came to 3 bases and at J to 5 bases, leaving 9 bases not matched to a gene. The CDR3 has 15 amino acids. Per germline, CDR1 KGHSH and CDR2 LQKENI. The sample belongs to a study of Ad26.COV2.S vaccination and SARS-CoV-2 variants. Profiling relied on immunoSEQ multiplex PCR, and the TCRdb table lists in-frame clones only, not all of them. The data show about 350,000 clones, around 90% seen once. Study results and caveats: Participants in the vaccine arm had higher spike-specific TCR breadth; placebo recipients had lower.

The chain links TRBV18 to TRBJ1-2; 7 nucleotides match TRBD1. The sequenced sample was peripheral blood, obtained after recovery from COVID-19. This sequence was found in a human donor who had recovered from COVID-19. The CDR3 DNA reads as TGTGCCAGCTCACCCGGGGACAGACCTGAATATGGCTACACCTTC. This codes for CASSPGDRPEYGYTF.